The rows below give T cell receptor beta chains drawn from one sample of a study of T-cell memory formation after mild COVID-19. From the 5' RACE reads, TCRdb called clonotypes with MiXCR, one entry per CDR3 protein. Of more than 150,000 distinct CDR3 sequences listed, more than 9% are singletons. Sequencing input: PBMCs or a T cell subset sorted from them (not recorded which). All receptors come from a man aged 18 to 35 who had mild COVID-19 (a few samples of this study predate the infection). Cell type and time point are not known. Each CDR3 is given with its conserved first and last residue. Fields, in order: J gene, clone size, D gene, V gene, CDR3 protein, CDR3 DNA. D genes are given only for firm matches. Clone size, where shown, is once, few, many, or a class for clones that have expanded.

j_call: TRBJ2-5
clone_size: few
d_call: -
v_call: TRBV19
cdr3_aa: CASRWSSQETQYF
cdr3_nt: TGTGCCAGTAGGTGGAGCTCTCAAGAGACCCAGTACTTC

j_call: TRBJ2-2
clone_size: few
d_call: -
v_call: TRBV2
cdr3_aa: CASRRGETMNTGELFF
cdr3_nt: TGTGCCAGCAGGAGGGGGGAGACAATGAACACCGGGGAGCTGTTTTTT

j_call: TRBJ1-1
clone_size: once
d_call: TRBD1
v_call: TRBV5-6
cdr3_aa: CASSLVDRKNTEAFF
cdr3_nt: TGTGCCAGCAGCTTGGTGGACAGGAAGAACACTGAAGCTTTCTTT

j_call: TRBJ1-1
clone_size: -
d_call: -
v_call: TRBV20-1
cdr3_aa: CSARTLGGGNTEAFF
cdr3_nt: TGCAGTGCTAGGACCTTGGGGGGAGGGAACACTGAAGCTTTCTTT

j_call: TRBJ2-4
clone_size: many
d_call: -
v_call: TRBV4-2
cdr3_aa: CASSPRERGVIQYF
cdr3_nt: TGTGCCAGCAGCCCTAGGGAAAGGGGGGTCATTCAGTACTTC

j_call: TRBJ1-1
clone_size: few
d_call: -
v_call: TRBV6-5
cdr3_aa: CASSSETGLEAFF
cdr3_nt: TGTGCCAGCAGTTCAGAGACAGGCCTTGAAGCTTTCTTT

j_call: TRBJ2-4
clone_size: many
d_call: -
v_call: TRBV5-1
cdr3_aa: CASSSPLGGADIQYF
cdr3_nt: TGCGCCAGCAGCTCACCTCTTGGGGGCGCTGACATTCAGTACTTC

j_call: TRBJ2-3
clone_size: few
d_call: -
v_call: TRBV5-5
cdr3_aa: CASSGTAGDTQYF
cdr3_nt: TGTGCCAGCAGCGGGACTGCGGGCGATACGCAGTATTTT

j_call: TRBJ1-1
clone_size: -
d_call: -
v_call: TRBV7-2
cdr3_aa: CASSLAGSGYGTEAFF
cdr3_nt: TGTGCCAGCAGCTTAGCGGGGTCGGGGTACGGCACTGAAGCTTTCTTT

j_call: TRBJ1-5
clone_size: few
d_call: -
v_call: TRBV6-1
cdr3_aa: CASSRISNQPQHF
cdr3_nt: TGTGCCAGCAGTCGAATTAGCAATCAGCCCCAGCATTTT

j_call: TRBJ2-5
clone_size: -
d_call: TRBD2
v_call: TRBV7-2
cdr3_aa: CASSSGLVGETQYF
cdr3_nt: TGTGCCAGCAGCTCAGGACTAGTGGGCGAGACCCAGTACTTC

j_call: TRBJ2-7
clone_size: few
d_call: TRBD1
v_call: TRBV20-1
cdr3_aa: CSALGQGNYEQYF
cdr3_nt: TGCAGTGCACTGGGACAGGGCAACTACGAGCAGTACTTC

j_call: TRBJ2-3
clone_size: -
d_call: -
v_call: TRBV5-6
cdr3_aa: CASSGDIRGDTQYF
cdr3_nt: TGTGCCAGCAGCGGGGACATCCGCGGGGATACGCAGTATTTT

j_call: TRBJ2-5
clone_size: -
d_call: -
v_call: TRBV23-1
cdr3_aa: CASSPPVLETQYF
cdr3_nt: TGCGCCAGCAGTCCCCCAGTCTTGGAGACCCAGTACTTC

j_call: TRBJ1-1
clone_size: -
d_call: -
v_call: TRBV20-1
cdr3_aa: CRRLGPGARTEAFF
cdr3_nt: TGCAGAAGATTGGGGCCAGGGGCGAGAACTGAAGCTTTCTTT

j_call: TRBJ1-1
clone_size: few
d_call: -
v_call: TRBV4-3
cdr3_aa: CASSQSSNTEAFF
cdr3_nt: TGCGCCAGCAGCCAATCCTCGAACACTGAAGCTTTCTTT

j_call: TRBJ1-1
clone_size: few
d_call: TRBD1
v_call: TRBV4-1
cdr3_aa: CASSRQGYLEAFF
cdr3_nt: TGCGCCAGCAGCCGACAGGGGTATCTTGAAGCTTTCTTT

j_call: TRBJ1-2
clone_size: -
d_call: TRBD1
v_call: TRBV29-1
cdr3_aa: CSKRQGRILFPYGYTF
cdr3_nt: TGCAGCAAAAGACAGGGCAGGATCCTGTTTCCCTATGGCTACACCTTC

j_call: TRBJ2-3
clone_size: few
d_call: -
v_call: TRBV4-2
cdr3_aa: CASSLNRASTDTQYF
cdr3_nt: TGTGCCAGCAGCCTTAACCGAGCGAGCACAGATACGCAGTATTTT

j_call: TRBJ2-7
clone_size: few
d_call: TRBD2
v_call: TRBV7-2
cdr3_aa: CASSLQTSGTNYEQYF
cdr3_nt: TGTGCCAGCAGCCTCCAGACTAGCGGGACCAACTACGAGCAGTACTTC

j_call: TRBJ2-3
clone_size: -
d_call: -
v_call: TRBV6-5
cdr3_aa: CASSRTGTTDTQYF
cdr3_nt: TGTGCCAGCTCCCGAACAGGGACGACAGATACGCAGTATTTT

j_call: TRBJ1-1
clone_size: once
d_call: -
v_call: TRBV7-3
cdr3_aa: CASSFSGPNTEAFF
cdr3_nt: TGTGCCAGCAGCTTTTCCGGGCCTAACACTGAAGCTTTCTTT

j_call: TRBJ2-3
clone_size: -
d_call: TRBD2
v_call: TRBV12-3/TRBV12-4
cdr3_aa: CASSASLAGGLVGDTQYF
cdr3_nt: TGTGCCAGCAGTGCCTCACTAGCGGGGGGGCTTGTAGGAGATACGCAGTATTTT

j_call: TRBJ2-7
clone_size: -
d_call: -
v_call: TRBV25-1
cdr3_aa: CASRAISGGSYEQYF
cdr3_nt: TGTGCCAGCAGAGCTATATCTGGGGGCTCCTACGAGCAGTACTTC

j_call: TRBJ2-5
clone_size: -
d_call: -
v_call: TRBV28
cdr3_aa: CASSLRGRYQETQYF
cdr3_nt: TGTGCCAGCAGTTTACGGGGGAGATACCAAGAGACCCAGTACTTC

j_call: TRBJ2-6
clone_size: -
d_call: -
v_call: TRBV11-2
cdr3_aa: CASSFEGNVLTF
cdr3_nt: TGTGCCAGCAGCTTTGAGGGCAACGTCCTGACTTTC

j_call: TRBJ1-4
clone_size: many
d_call: -
v_call: TRBV29-1
cdr3_aa: CSGWTANEKLFF
cdr3_nt: TGCAGCGGTTGGACAGCGAATGAAAAACTGTTTTTT